This T cell receptor beta chain was recorded in a study of shared clonotypes between healthy human individuals. Study context: Participating donors consisted of two women and a few men aged 18 to 49.

V was trimmed by 0 bases and J by 0 bases, leaving 7 bases between them. There are 15 residues in the CDR3. Per the germline V gene, CDR1 is SGHRS and CDR2 is YFSETQ. Per the study methods: Junction-only sequences without quality scores were provided by ImmunoSEQ, so filtering was different. Sequencing was performed with immunoSEQ multiplex PCR; in TCRdb, only in-frame clones are kept and a portion is missing. V, J and clone size derive from that table, while D and trimming were established from the DNA sequence. The sample includes roughly 2.2 million clones, just over 90% of them seen just once. Findings and caveats of the study: The sole specimen, blood, was sampled, and tissue repertoires likely differ.

On this clone itself: Its specificity is unknown. The same CDR3 can be traced to other DNA sequences in this sample.

This sequence was found in a man between 18 and 29 years old in good health. Some clones in this sample may be carry-over from other donors' samples. V gene TRBV5-1 combines with J gene TRBJ2-1, with D tentatively TRBD2 (5 bases). Sequences were obtained from naive CD4+ T cells from PBMCs. Subset defined: CD45RA+ positively selected. The CDR3 reads CASSLVGSSYNEQFF. CDR3 DNA: TGCGCCAGCAGCTTGGTAGGGAGCTCCTACAATGAGCAGTTCTTC. Combining the CDR3 with reference TRBV5-1 and TRBJ2-1 gives the whole variable domain KAGVTQTPRYLIKTRGQQVTLSCSPISGHRSVSWYQQTPGQGLQFLFEYFSETQRNKGNFPGRFSGRQFSNSRSEMNVSTLELGDSALYLCASSLVGSSYNEQFFGPGTRLTVL.